This T cell receptor beta chain was identified in a study of CD8 T cells in Susac syndrome. RNA in amounts of roughly 0.5 to 1 ug was reverse transcribed with random hexamers. MiXCR, run by TCRdb on the immunoSEQ multiplex PCR reads, gives a single entry per CDR3 protein. The table records 120,000 to 150,000 distinct CDR3 sequences, approximately 95% of them present only once. Trimming at V came to 2 bases and at J to 4 bases, leaving 6 bases not matched to a gene. The CDR3 consists of 15 residues. Germline values: CDR1 MNHNY, CDR2 SVGAGI (reference sequence). This clonotype was counted a single time.

The sequencing sample was made of CD4+ T cells from PBMCs. The receptor comes from a human donor with Susac syndrome. This sequence joins TRBV6-6 and TRBJ2-3; 7 bases map to TRBD1. CDR3 nucleotide sequence: TGTGCCAGCAGTTACCCCGGGACAGAGGCAGATACGCAGTATTTT. Its protein is CASSYPGTEADTQYF.